Listed below are T cell receptor beta chains from one sample, sequenced in a study of identical twins. From the 5' RACE reads, TCRdb called clonotypes with MiXCR, one entry per CDR3 protein. The table has approximately 500,000 distinct CDR3 sequences, 24% seen once. These data were likewise used in another study, on T cells expressing NK-cell markers.

The sequenced material came from CD4+ T cells sorted from blood. The origin of the receptors is a woman aged 18 to 35 in good health. Each CDR3 is given with its conserved first and last residue. The order of the fields is D gene, J gene, clone size, V gene, CDR3 protein, CDR3 DNA. D genes are given only for firm matches. For some rows the clone size is stated as once, few or many, or as a class when expanded; others skip it.

NA,TRBJ2-5,NA,TRBV12-3/TRBV12-4,CASRPGGLGQETQYF,TGTGCCAGCAGACCCGGGGGGCTGGGCCAGGAGACCCAGTACTTC
NA,TRBJ1-5,few,TRBV6-2/TRBV6-3,CASSPRGSGNQPQHF,TGTGCCAGCAGTCCGAGGGGTAGTGGCAATCAGCCCCAGCATTTT
TRBD1,TRBJ2-3,NA,TRBV10-2,CASSDRGQSTDTQYF,TGCGCCAGCAGTGATCGGGGACAGAGCACAGATACGCAGTATTTT
NA,TRBJ2-7,few,TRBV7-8,CASSLDTLEQYF,TGTGCCAGCAGCCTAGACACGCTCGAGCAGTACTTC
NA,TRBJ1-6,NA,TRBV6-5,CASSSGDENSPLHF,TGTGCCAGCAGTTCAGGAGACGAAAATTCACCCCTCCACTTT
NA,TRBJ2-2,NA,TRBV7-2,CASSLRYGTGELFF,TGTGCCAGCAGCTTAAGATATGGCACCGGGGAGCTGTTTTTT
TRBD1,TRBJ2-7,many,TRBV11-2,CASSLEPGQGSNEQYF,TGTGCCAGCAGCTTAGAACCGGGACAGGGGTCCAACGAGCAGTACTTC
TRBD2,TRBJ2-5,few,TRBV6-5,CASSWSGTSSETQYF,TGTGCCAGCAGTTGGTCCGGGACTAGCTCGGAGACCCAGTACTTC
TRBD2,TRBJ2-1,NA,TRBV29-1,CSVEDGGGPTF,TGCAGCGTTGAGGACGGGGGGGGACCCACTTTC
NA,TRBJ1-6,once,TRBV20-1,CSASWGVDSPLHF,TGCAGTGCTAGTTGGGGGGTGGATTCACCCCTCCACTTT
NA,TRBJ2-7,NA,TRBV7-9,CASSLGGRAEEQYF,TGTGCCAGCAGCTTAGGAGGCAGGGCGGAAGAGCAGTACTTC
NA,TRBJ2-7,NA,TRBV3-1,CASSLYRDLNEQYF,TGTGCCAGCAGCCTGTACAGGGATCTGAACGAGCAGTACTTC
NA,TRBJ2-1,few,TRBV9,CASSVTAGLLYNEQFF,TGTGCCAGCAGCGTAACGGCGGGATTGCTCTACAATGAGCAGTTCTTC
NA,TRBJ1-1,NA,TRBV27,CASSTFAEGLPEAFF,TGTGCCAGCAGTACCTTTGCCGAGGGACTACCTGAAGCTTTCTTT
NA,TRBJ1-5,NA,TRBV7-9,CASDSYSNQPQHF,TGTGCCAGTGACAGTTATAGCAATCAGCCCCAGCATTTT
TRBD1,TRBJ2-7,few,TRBV12-3/TRBV12-4,CASTTGGHEQYF,TGTGCCAGCACTACAGGGGGCCACGAGCAGTACTTC
NA,TRBJ1-1,few,TRBV3-1,CASSHPSTGIEAFF,TGTGCCAGCAGTCATCCTTCGACAGGAATTGAAGCTTTCTTT
TRBD1,TRBJ1-5,NA,TRBV5-6,CASSWGQSNQPQHF,TGTGCCAGCAGCTGGGGACAGTCCAATCAGCCCCAGCATTTT